This T cell receptor beta chain was identified in a study of control samples from healthy donors and cancer patients. Assay: immunoSEQ multiplex PCR; the TCRdb copy retains only in-frame clones and omits some. Of 100,000 to 150,000 clones detected, 80% to 90% appear once; the ten largest clones hold 2.9%. There are 14 residues in the CDR3. Looked up from germline, CDR1 is MDHEN and CDR2 is SYDVKM. V was trimmed by 3 bases and J by 4 bases, leaving 12 bases between them. The sample consisted of blood. V is TRBV28 and J is TRBJ1-1, with unresolved D. The TCR sequence derives from a man aged 55 to 70 in good health. CDR3: CASSFSGLGTEAFF. Here the CDR3 DNA reads TGTGCCAGCAGTTTCTCTGGTCTAGGCACTGAAGCTTTCTTT.